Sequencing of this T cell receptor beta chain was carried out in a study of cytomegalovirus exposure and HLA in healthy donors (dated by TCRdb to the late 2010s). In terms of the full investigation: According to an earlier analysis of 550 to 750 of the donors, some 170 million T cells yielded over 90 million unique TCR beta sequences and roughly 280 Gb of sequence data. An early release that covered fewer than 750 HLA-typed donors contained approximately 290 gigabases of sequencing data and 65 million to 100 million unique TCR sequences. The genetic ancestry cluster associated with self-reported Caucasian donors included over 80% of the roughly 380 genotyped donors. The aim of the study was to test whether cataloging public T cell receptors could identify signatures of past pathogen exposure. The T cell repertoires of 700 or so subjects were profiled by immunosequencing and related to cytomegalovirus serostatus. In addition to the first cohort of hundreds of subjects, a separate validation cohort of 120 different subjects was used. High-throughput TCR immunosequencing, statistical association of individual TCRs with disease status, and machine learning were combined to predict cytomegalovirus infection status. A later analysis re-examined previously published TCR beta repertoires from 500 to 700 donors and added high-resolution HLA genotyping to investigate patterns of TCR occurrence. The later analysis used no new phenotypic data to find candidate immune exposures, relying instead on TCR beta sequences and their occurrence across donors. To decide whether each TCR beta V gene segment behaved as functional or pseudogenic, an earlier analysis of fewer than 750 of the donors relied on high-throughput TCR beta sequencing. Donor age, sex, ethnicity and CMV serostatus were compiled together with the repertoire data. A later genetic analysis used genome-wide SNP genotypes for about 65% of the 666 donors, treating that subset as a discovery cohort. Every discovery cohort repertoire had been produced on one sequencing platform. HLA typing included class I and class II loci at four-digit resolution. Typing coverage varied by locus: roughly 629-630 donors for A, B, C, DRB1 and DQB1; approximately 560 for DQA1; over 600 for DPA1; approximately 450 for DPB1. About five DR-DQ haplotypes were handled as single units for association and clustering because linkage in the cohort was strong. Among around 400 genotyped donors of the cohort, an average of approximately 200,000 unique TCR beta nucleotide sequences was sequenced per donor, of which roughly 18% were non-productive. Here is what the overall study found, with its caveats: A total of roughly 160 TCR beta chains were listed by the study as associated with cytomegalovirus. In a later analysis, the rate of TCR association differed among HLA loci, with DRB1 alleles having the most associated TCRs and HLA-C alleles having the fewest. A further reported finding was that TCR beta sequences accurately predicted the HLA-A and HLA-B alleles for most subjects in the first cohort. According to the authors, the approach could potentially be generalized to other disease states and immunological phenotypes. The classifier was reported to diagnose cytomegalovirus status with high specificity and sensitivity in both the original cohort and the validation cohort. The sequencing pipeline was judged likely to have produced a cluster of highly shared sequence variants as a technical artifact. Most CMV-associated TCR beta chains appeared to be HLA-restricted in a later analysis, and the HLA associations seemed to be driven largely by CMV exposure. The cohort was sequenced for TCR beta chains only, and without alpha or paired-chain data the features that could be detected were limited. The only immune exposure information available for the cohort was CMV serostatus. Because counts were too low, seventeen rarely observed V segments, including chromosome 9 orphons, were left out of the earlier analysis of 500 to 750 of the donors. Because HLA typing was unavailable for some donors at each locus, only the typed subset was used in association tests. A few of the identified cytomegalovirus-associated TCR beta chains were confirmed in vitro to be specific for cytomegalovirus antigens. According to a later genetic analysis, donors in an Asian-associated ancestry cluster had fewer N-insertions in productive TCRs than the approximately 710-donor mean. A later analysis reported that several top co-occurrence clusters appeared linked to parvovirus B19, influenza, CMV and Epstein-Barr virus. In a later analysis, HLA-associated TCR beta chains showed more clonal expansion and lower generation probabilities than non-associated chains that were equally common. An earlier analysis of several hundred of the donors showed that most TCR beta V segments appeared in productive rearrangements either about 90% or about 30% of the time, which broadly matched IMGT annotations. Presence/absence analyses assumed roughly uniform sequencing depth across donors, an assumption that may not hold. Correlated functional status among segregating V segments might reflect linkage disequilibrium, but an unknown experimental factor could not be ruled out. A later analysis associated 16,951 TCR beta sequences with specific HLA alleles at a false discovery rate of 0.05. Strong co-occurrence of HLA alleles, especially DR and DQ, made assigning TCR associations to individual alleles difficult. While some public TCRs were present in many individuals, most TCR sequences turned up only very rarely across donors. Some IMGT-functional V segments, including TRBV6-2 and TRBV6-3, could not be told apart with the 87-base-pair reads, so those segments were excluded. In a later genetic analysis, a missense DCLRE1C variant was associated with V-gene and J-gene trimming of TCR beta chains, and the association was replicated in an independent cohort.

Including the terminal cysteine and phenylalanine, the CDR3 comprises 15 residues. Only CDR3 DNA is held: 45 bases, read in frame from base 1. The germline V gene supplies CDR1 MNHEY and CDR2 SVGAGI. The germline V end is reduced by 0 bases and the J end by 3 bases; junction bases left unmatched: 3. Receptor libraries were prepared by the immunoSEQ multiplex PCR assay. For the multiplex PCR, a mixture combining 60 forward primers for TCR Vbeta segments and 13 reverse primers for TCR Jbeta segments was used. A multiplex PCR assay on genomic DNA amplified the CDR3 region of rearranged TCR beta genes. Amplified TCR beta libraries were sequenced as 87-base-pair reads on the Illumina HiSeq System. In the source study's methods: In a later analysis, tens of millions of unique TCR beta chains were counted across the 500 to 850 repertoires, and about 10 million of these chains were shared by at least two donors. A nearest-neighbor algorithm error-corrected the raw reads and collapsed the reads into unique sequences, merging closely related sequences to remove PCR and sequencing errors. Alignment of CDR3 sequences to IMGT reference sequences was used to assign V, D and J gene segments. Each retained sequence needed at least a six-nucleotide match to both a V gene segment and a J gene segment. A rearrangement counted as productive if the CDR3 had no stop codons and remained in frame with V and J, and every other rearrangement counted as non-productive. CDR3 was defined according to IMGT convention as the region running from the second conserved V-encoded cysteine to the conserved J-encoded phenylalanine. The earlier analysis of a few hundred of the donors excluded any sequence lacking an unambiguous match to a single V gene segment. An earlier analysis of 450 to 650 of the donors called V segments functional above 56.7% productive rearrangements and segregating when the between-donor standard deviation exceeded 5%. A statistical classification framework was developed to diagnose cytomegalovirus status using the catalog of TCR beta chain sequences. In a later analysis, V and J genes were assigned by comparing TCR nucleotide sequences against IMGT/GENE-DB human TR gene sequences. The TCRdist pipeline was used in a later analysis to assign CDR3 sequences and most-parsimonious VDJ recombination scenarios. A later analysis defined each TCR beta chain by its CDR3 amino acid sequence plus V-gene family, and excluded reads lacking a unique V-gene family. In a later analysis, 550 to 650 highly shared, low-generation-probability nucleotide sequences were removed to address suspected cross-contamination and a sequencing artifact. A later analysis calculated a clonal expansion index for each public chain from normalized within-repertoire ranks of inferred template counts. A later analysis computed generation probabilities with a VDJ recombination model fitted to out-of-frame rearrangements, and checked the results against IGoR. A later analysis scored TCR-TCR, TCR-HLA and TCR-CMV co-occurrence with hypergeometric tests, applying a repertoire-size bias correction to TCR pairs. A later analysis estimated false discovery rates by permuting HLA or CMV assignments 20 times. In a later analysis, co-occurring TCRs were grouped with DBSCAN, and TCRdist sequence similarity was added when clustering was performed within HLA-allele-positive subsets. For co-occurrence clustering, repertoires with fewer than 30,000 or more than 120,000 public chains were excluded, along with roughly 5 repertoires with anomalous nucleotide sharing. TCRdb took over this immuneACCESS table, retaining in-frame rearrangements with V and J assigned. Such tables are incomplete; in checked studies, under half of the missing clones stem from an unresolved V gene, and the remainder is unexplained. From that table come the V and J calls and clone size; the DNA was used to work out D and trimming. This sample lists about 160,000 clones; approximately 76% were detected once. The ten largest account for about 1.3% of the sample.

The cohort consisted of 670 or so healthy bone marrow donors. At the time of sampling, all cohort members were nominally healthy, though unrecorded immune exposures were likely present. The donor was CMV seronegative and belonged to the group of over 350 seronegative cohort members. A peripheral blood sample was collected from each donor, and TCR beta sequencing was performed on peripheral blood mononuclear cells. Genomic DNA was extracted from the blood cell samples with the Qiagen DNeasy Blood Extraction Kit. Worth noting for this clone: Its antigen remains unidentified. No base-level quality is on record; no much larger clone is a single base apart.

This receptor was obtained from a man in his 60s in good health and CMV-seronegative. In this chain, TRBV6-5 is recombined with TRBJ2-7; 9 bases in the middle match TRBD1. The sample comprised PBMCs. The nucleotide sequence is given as TGTGCCAGCAGTTACTCCACAGGGGGCAGCTACGAGCAGTACTTC. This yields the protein CASSYSTGGSYEQYF.